These 15 T cell receptor beta chains were all obtained from the same sample, sequenced in a study of CD8 T cells in ankylosing spondylitis. What these receptors recognize is not known. General study results and limits: Roughly 8 highly homologous variants made up a TCR beta motif, and this motif appeared characteristic of ankylosing spondylitis blood.

TCRdb analysed the 5' RACE reads with MiXCR anew, one entry per CDR3 protein. The repertoire includes hundreds of thousands of distinct CDR3 sequences, 25% to 30% of them detected once, and about 0.89% sits in the top ten. The specimen was blood, either unsorted or a sorted T cell fraction (not recorded which). The receptors here all came from a male donor with ankylosing spondylitis.

A few counts support this clonotype. The chain carries TRBV2 and TRBJ1-2, with 8 positions matching TRBD1. With V trimmed by 6 bases and J by 8 bases, 2 bases remained unmatched. Looked up from germline, CDR1 is SNHLY and CDR2 is FYNNEI. The CDR3 spans 11 residues. The CDR3 DNA is TGTGCCAGCAGACAGGGGGGAGGCTACACCTTC. It specifies CASRQGGGYTF.

This chain joins TRBV20-1 and TRBJ2-3, with 9 nucleotides matching TRBD2. The germline CDR1 and CDR2 sequences are DFQATT and SNEGSKA (reference sequence). V trimming: 3 bases; J trimming: 3 bases; junction bases outside the gene matches: 10. This CDR3 region has 16 residues. CDR3 bases: TGCAGTGCTAGGCCGACGGGACTAGCCAATACAGATACGCAGTATTTT. The encoded protein is CSARPTGLANTDTQYF.

This clonotype was seen more than once but under ten times. V gene TRBV12-3 or TRBV12-4 combines with J gene TRBJ2-5, with 9 nucleotides matching TRBD1. The CDR3 covers 13 residues. With V trimmed by 6 bases and J by 6 bases, 5 bases remained unmatched. DNA of the CDR3: TGTGCCAGCAGCAAGGACAGGGGACAGACCCAGTACTTC. This gives the protein CASSKDRGQTQYF.

This chain joins TRBV28 and TRBJ1-4, with unresolved D. Looked up from germline, CDR1 is MDHEN and CDR2 is SYDVKM. The CDR3 is 12 residues long. V was trimmed by 5 bases and J by 10 bases, leaving 11 bases between them. The CDR3 bases are TGTGCCAGCAGTCCTATTTATCCAAAACTGTTTTTT. Protein product: CASSPIYPKLFF.

This clonotype was observed a few times. This rearrangement joins TRBV7-2 to TRBJ1-1; no reliable D call. The ends were cut back, 1 base at V and 4 bases at J, with 10 bases in the middle. Germline V gene lookup returns CDR1 SGHTA and CDR2 FQGNSA. The CDR3 spans 14 residues. The CDR3 protein is CASSLEFRGTEAFF. Here the CDR3 DNA reads TGTGCCAGCAGCTTAGAGTTCCGGGGCACTGAAGCTTTCTTT.

The chain carries TRBV7-2 and TRBJ2-3, with TRBD2 matching 9 bases. The CDR3 length is 15 residues. The junction had 8 bases not matched to a gene; V was cut back by 6 bases and J by 4 bases. CDR1 and CDR2 from the germline V gene are SGHTA and FQGNSA. CDR3 amino acids: CASRVLAGSADTQYF. The CDR3 nucleotides are TGTGCCAGCAGGGTTCTAGCGGGGAGCGCAGATACGCAGTATTTT.

This clonotype turned up a few times. The chain links TRBV10-3 to TRBJ1-5; the D is unclear. Germline assignment: CDR1 ENHRY and CDR2 SYGVKD. This CDR3 spans 13 amino acids. V gave up 6 bases and J gave up 0 bases, with 6 bases separating them. The DNA for the CDR3 is TGTGCCATCAGGGGGTATAGCAATCAGCCCCAGCATTTT. This translates into CAIRGYSNQPQHF.

The table lists this clonotype with many counts. The rearrangement joins TRBV5-1 to TRBJ2-1, with D unresolved. Germline lookup yields CDR1 SGHRS and CDR2 YFSETQ. The CDR3 covers 13 residues. Trimming shortened V by 0 bases and J by 5 bases, and 6 bases separated the two germline ends. The CDR3 spells CASSLAGNNEQFF. The CDR3 DNA reads as TGCGCCAGCAGCTTGGCTGGGAACAATGAGCAGTTCTTC.

This chain connects TRBV7-9 to TRBJ1-1; 8 nucleotides line up with TRBD1. This CDR3 contains 14 residues. J lost 0 bases, V lost 8 bases, and 5 bases had no gene match. CDR1 is SEHNR and CDR2 is FQNEAQ in the germline V gene (reference sequence). The CDR3 coding sequence is TGTGCCAGCGGAGGGACAGGTTTGAACACTGAAGCTTTCTTT. Its protein product is CASGGTGLNTEAFF.

This clonotype was observed a few times. The V and J genes are TRBV4-2 and TRBJ1-5, with D possibly being TRBD1 (6 bases). The length of the CDR3 is 14 residues. Germline CDR1 reads LGHNA; CDR2 reads YNFKEQ. V lost 1 base to trimming and J lost 7 bases, with 11 bases between them. This CDR3 reads CASSQGQDGQPQHF. The CDR3 region has the DNA TGTGCCAGCAGCCAAGGACAGGATGGGCAGCCCCAGCATTTT.

The V and J genes are TRBV3-1 and TRBJ2-5, with 7 bases fitting TRBD2. The CDR3 contains 16 residues. Germline assignment: CDR1 LGHDT and CDR2 YNNKEL (reference sequence). V lost 2 bases and J lost 1; bases outside the gene matches: 7. The CDR3 sequence is CASSQIPAGPQETQYF. The CDR3, as DNA: TGTGCCAGCAGCCAAATCCCAGCGGGACCCCAAGAGACCCAGTACTTC.

The gene calls are TRBV7-2 and TRBJ2-5; no reliable D call. The germline V gene encodes CDR1 SGHTA and CDR2 FQGNSA. The CDR3 covers 15 residues. V was cut by 5 bases and J by 1 base, with 14 bases left in between. This CDR3 is CASSREGVVQETQYF. The CDR3 nucleotides read TGTGCCAGCAGCCGAGAAGGCGTAGTCCAAGAGACCCAGTACTTC.

This chain joins TRBV3-1 and TRBJ1-5; D gene ambiguous. The V gene's germline CDR1 is LGHDT and CDR2 YNNKEL (reference sequence). This CDR3 is 13 amino acids long. Trimming left V 3 bases short and J 4 bases short, with 7 bases between. The CDR3 region is CASSQSTNQPQHF. Written as DNA, the CDR3 is TGTGCCAGCAGCCAGTCCACTAATCAGCCCCAGCATTTT.

This clonotype appeared a few times. The CDR3 region has the DNA TGCAGCGTTGAAGAAGGGCCCAATCAGCCCCAGCATTTT. It specifies CSVEEGPNQPQHF. The V gene is TRBV29-1, the J gene TRBJ1-5; D is undetermined. CDR1 and CDR2 (germline): SQVTM, ANQGSEA. V was shortened by 0 bases and J by 3 bases, with 6 bases between the two germline ends. The CDR3 has 13 amino acids. Drawing the rest from reference TRBV29-1 and TRBJ1-5, the complete variable domain is SAVISQKPSRDICQRGTSLTIQCQVDSQVTMMFWYRQQPGQSLTLIATANQGSEATYESGFVIDKFPISRPNLTFSTLTVSNMSPEDSSIYLCSVEEGPNQPQHFGDGTRLSIL.

This clonotype was recorded a few times. This sequence joins TRBV5-1 and TRBJ2-7; maybe TRBD1 (6 bases). V was cut by 5 bases and J by 0 bases, with 15 bases left in between. Germline V gene data show CDR1 as SGHRS and CDR2 as YFSETQ. The CDR3 totals 15 residues. CDR3 bases: TGCGCCAGCAGAGATGACAGGCTGAACTCCTACGAGCAGTACGTC. Its protein is CASRDDRLNSYEQYV.